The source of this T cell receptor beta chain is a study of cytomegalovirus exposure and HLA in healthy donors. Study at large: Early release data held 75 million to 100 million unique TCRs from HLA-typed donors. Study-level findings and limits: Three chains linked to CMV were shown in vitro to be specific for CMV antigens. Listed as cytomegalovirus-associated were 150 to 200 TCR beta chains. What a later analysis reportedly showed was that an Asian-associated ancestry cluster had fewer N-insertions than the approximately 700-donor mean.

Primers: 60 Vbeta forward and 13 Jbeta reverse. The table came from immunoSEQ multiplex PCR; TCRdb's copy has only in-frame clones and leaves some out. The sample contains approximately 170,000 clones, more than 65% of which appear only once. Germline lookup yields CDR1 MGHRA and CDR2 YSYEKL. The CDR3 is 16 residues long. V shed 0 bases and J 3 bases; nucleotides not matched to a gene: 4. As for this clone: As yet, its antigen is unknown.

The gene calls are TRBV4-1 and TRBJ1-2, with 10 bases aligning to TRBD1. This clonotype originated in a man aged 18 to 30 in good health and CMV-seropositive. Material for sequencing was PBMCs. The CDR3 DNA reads TGCGCCAGCAGCCAAGATGCCGGGACAGGGGACTATGGCTACACCTTC. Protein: CASSQDAGTGDYGYTF.